Reported below is one TCR beta chain. The sample belongs to a study of CD8 T cells in Susac syndrome. RNA totalling about 0.5 to 1 ug underwent reverse transcription with random hexamers. A multiplex approach, immunoSEQ multiplex PCR, amplified TCR beta CDR3 across 54 Vbeta and 13 Jbeta. TCRdb fed the immunoSEQ multiplex PCR reads into MiXCR, producing one record per CDR3 protein. The repertoire holds about 140,000 distinct CDR3 sequences, nearly 95% seen once, with roughly 0.29% in the top ten. After removal of 0 bases from V and 3 bases from J, the junction contained 2 bases not matched to a gene. From germline, CDR1 is SGHDN and CDR2 FVKESK. This CDR3 has 16 residues.

This receptor was obtained from a human donor in good health. The V gene is TRBV14, the J gene TRBJ2-1, with 10 bases fitting TRBD2. Sequenced input: CD8+ T cells from PBMCs. The CDR3 loop is CASSQEPSGSYNEQFF. CDR3 coding DNA: TGTGCCAGCAGCCAAGAGCCTAGCGGGAGCTACAATGAGCAGTTCTTC.